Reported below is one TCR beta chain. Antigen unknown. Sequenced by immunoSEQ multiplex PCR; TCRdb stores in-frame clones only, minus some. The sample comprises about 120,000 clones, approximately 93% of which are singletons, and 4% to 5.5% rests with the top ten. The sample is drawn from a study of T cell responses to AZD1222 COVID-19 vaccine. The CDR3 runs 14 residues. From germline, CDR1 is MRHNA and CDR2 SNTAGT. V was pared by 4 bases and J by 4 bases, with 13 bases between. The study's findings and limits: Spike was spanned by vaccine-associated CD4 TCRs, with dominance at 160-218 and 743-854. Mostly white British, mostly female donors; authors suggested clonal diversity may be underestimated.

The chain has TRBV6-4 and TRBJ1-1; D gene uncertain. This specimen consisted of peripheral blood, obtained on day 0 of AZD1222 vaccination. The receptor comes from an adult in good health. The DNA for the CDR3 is TGTGCCAGCAGTGCTTCAGGTACGGTCACTGAAGCTTTCTTT. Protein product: CASSASGTVTEAFF.